This T cell receptor beta chain was retrieved from a study of blood T cells in healthy people across ages. Study-level background: Template switching captured about one barcoded beta molecule per two T cells.

Study-wide results and limits: Roughly linearly, TCR beta diversity per million T cells fell as age increased.

This CDR3 has 15 amino acids. V lost 5 bases and J lost 5; bases outside the gene matches: 10. Per germline, CDR1 MNHEY and CDR2 SVGAGI. Next came a second PCR, run for roughly 6 to 11 cycles, which used a sample-barcoded 5' primer along with a J-beta primer mix. Each CDR3 protein gets one entry after TCRdb re-called the 5' RACE reads with MiXCR. The data show approximately 1,000,000 distinct CDR3 sequences, 40% to 50% seen once. Comments on this clonotype: What it recognizes is unknown.

The chain carries TRBV6-5 and TRBJ2-5, with TRBD1 matching over 8 bases. The source is a woman in her sixties or seventies in good health. Specimen: blood. The CDR3 is CASSTGQGGWETQYF. DNA of the CDR3: TGTGCCAGCAGTACTGGACAGGGAGGATGGGAGACCCAGTACTTC.